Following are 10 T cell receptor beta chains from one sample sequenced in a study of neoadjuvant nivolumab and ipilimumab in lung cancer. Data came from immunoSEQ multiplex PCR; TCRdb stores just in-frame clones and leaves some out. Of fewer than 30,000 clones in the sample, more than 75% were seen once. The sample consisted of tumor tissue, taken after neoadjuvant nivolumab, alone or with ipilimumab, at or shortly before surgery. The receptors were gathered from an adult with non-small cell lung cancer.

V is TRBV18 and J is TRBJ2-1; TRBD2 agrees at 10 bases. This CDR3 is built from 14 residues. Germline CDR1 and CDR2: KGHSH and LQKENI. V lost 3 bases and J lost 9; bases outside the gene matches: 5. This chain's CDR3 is CASSPQRGGVEQFF. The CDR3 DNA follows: TGTGCCAGCTCACCGCAGCGGGGGGGCGTTGAGCAGTTCTTC.

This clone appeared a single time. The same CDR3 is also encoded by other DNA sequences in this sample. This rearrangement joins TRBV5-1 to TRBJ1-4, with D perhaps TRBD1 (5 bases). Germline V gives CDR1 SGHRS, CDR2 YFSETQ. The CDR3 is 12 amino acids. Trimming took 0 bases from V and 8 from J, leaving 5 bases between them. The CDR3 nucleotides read TGCGCCAGCAGCTTGGGGGGGGAAAAACTGTTTTTT. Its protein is CASSLGGEKLFF.

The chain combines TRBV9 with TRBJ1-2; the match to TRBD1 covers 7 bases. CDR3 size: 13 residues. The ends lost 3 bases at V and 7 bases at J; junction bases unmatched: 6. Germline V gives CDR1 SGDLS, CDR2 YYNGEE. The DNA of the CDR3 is TGTGCCAGCAGCGGACAGGGACAGCTTGGCTACACCTTC. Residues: CASSGQGQLGYTF. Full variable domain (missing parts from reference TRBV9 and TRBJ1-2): DSGVTQTPKHLITATGQRVTLRCSPRSGDLSVYWYQQSLDQGLQFLIQYYNGEERAKGNILERFSAQQFPDLHSELNLSSLELGDSALYFCASSGQGQLGYTFGSGTRLTVV.

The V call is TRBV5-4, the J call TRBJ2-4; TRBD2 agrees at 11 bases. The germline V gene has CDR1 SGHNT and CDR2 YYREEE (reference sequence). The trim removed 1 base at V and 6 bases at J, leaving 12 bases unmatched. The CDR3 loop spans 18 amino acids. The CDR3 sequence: CASSLSASGGTYVNIQYF. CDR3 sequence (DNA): TGTGCCAGCAGCTTGTCGGCTAGCGGGGGGACCTATGTAAACATTCAGTACTTC.

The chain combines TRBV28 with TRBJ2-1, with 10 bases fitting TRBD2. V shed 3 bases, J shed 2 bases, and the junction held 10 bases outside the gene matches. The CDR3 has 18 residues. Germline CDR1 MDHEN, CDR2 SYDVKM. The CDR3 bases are TGTGCCAGCAGTTTGAGAAGGGACAGCGGGGGGGCCTACAATGAGCAGTTCTTC. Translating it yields CASSLRRDSGGAYNEQFF.

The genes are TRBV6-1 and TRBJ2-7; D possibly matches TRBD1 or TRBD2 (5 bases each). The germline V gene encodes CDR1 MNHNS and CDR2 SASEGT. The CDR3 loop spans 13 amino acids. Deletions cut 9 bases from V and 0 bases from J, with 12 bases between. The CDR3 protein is CASRGYSSYEQYF. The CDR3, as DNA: TGTGCCAGTCGGGGCTACAGCTCCTACGAGCAGTACTTC.

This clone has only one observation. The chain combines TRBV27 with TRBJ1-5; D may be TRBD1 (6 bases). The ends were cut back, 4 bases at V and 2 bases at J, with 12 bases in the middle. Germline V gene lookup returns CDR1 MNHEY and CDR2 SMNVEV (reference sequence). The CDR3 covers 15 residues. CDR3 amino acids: CASSSGGRGNQPQHF. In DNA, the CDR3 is TGTGCCAGCAGTTCCGGGGGCCGGGGCAATCAGCCCCAGCATTTT.

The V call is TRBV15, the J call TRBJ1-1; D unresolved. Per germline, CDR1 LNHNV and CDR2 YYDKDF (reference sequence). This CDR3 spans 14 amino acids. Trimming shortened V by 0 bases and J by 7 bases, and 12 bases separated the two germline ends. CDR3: CATSREVGSGEAFF. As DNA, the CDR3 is TGTGCCACCAGCAGAGAGGTTGGGAGCGGTGAAGCTTTCTTT.

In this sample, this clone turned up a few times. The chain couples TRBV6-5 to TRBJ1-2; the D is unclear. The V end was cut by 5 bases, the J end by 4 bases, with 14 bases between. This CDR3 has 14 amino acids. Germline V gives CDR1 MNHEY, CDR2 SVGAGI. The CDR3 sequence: CASSVAGLVYGYTF. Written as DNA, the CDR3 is TGTGCCAGCAGTGTCGCGGGTCTCGTCTATGGCTACACCTTC.

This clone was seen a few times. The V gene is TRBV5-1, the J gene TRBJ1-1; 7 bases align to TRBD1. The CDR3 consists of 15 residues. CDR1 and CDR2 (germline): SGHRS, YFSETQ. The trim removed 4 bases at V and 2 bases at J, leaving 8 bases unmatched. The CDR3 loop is CASSARQGDNTEAFF. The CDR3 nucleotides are TGCGCCAGCAGCGCCCGACAGGGTGACAACACTGAAGCTTTCTTT.